The rows below give T cell receptor beta chains drawn from one sample of a study of vaccination and CD4 T cells after COVID-19. A single record per CDR3 protein comes from TCRdb applying MiXCR to the PCR reads. The sample has about 20,000 distinct CDR3 sequences, around 63% seen once. No antigen has been assigned to these receptors. The sequencing sample was made of CD4+ T cells from blood, cultured in vitro. The receptors stem from a human donor who had recovered from COVID-19. Each CDR3 is given with its conserved first and last residue. The D gene is left open where the match is weak. Part of the rows lack a size; the others show once, few, many or a class for expanded clones.

D gene,J gene,V gene,clone size,CDR3 DNA,CDR3 protein
TRBD2,TRBJ2-1,TRBV6-5,NA,TGTGCCAGCAGTTCCAGCGGGACTAGCGGGAGGCACATCGACTACAATGAGCAGTTCTTC,CASSSSGTSGRHIDYNEQFF
NA,TRBJ1-2,TRBV12-3/TRBV12-4,NA,TGTGCCAGCAGTTTAGAGGCAGGGAACTATGGCTACACCTTC,CASSLEAGNYGYTF
TRBD2,TRBJ2-5,TRBV11-3,NA,TGTGCCAGCAGCCCCGGGGGGAGGAGAGAGACCCAGTACTTC,CASSPGGRRETQYF
NA,TRBJ2-2,TRBV20-1,NA,TGCAGTGCTAGTCCAGTCACCGGGGAGCTGTTTTTT,CSASPVTGELFF
NA,TRBJ1-1,TRBV10-3,NA,TGTGCCATCAGTCTAGGGGGGCGGGATACTGAAGCTTTCTTT,CAISLGGRDTEAFF
NA,TRBJ1-1,TRBV19,few,TGTGCCAGTAGTAACCAGGGATCCATGAACACTGAAGCTTTCTTT,CASSNQGSMNTEAFF
TRBD2,TRBJ2-2,TRBV10-3,NA,TGTGCCATCAGTTCCGGGACGGGGGGGAACGGGGAGCTGTTTTTT,CAISSGTGGNGELFF
TRBD1,TRBJ2-2,TRBV6-5,NA,TGTGCCAGCAGTTACTCTACCACAGGGGGTATAGCCGGGGAGCTGTTTTTT,CASSYSTTGGIAGELFF
NA,TRBJ1-6,TRBV19,few,TGTGCCTCCAAACAGCCACCCCTCCACTTT,CASKQPPLHF
NA,TRBJ1-2,TRBV27,NA,TGTGCCAGCAGTTTGGGACATAACTATGGCTACACCTTC,CASSLGHNYGYTF
NA,TRBJ2-7,TRBV20-1,NA,TGCAGTGCTAGGGCTCCCGGCAGGGCCTCTTACGAGCAGTACTTC,CSARAPGRASYEQYF
NA,TRBJ1-5,TRBV20-1,few,TGCAGTGCCCAAACAGGTGCCCAGCCCCAGCATTTT,CSAQTGAQPQHF
NA,TRBJ1-6,TRBV7-2,few,TGTGCCAGCACAGGTTGGGCCCGACCTGGTAATTCACCCCTCCACTTT,CASTGWARPGNSPLHF
NA,TRBJ2-3,TRBV2,NA,TGTGCCAGCAGCGCGGGACTCCCAGGGAGCACAGATACGCAGTATTTT,CASSAGLPGSTDTQYF
TRBD1,TRBJ2-1,TRBV7-2,NA,TGTGCCAGCAACAAGGGGGCGGAGTTCAATGAGCAGTTCTTC,CASNKGAEFNEQFF
TRBD2,TRBJ2-1,TRBV7-2,NA,TGTGCCAGCAGCTTAGGACTAGCGGATAATGAGCAGTTCTTC,CASSLGLADNEQFF
NA,TRBJ1-6,TRBV28,NA,TGTGCCAGCAGTTCAGTGCTGAGCTCCTATAATTCACCCCTCCACTTT,CASSSVLSSYNSPLHF
TRBD2,TRBJ2-3,TRBV27,NA,TGTGCCAGCAGTTTCGGACTAGCGGGAGGGCTCCTGCAATTGGGTGCGCAGTATTTT,CASSFGLAGGLLQLGAQYF
TRBD1,TRBJ1-1,TRBV27,NA,TGTGCCAGCAGTCCTATTACAGGGGGCGAGGTCCTTGAAGCTTTCTTT,CASSPITGGEVLEAFF
TRBD1,TRBJ1-5,TRBV20-1,few,TGCAGTGCTAGTAGGGGACAGGAGAATCAGCCCCAGCATTTT,CSASRGQENQPQHF
NA,TRBJ2-2,TRBV29-1,NA,TGCAGCGCGTCTAGGGGTCAGGTGAACACCGGGGAGCTGTTTTTT,CSASRGQVNTGELFF
NA,TRBJ2-5,TRBV7-6,NA,TGTGCCAGCAGTTTAGAGGCAGGGTTGGAGACCCAGTACTTC,CASSLEAGLETQYF